This T cell receptor beta chain was identified in a study of blood T cell repertoires in COVID-19. The method was immunoSEQ multiplex PCR; TCRdb's version includes in-frame clones alone and lacks a portion of them. The sample consists of 250,000 to 300,000 clones, about 85% of them appearing once. The CDR3 runs to 17 residues. Germline values: CDR1 SGHKS, CDR2 YYEKEE (reference sequence). V was cut by 1 base and J by 0 bases, with 11 bases left in between. The sample was peripheral blood. This chain connects TRBV5-5 to TRBJ2-6; D is possibly TRBD1 (6 bases). The receptor was derived from a woman between 45 and 65 years old who had recovered from COVID-19. The chain's CDR3 is CASSLLTGNSGANVLTF. In DNA, the CDR3 is TGTGCCAGCAGCTTGCTGACAGGCAACTCTGGGGCCAACGTCCTGACTTTC.